The clone carrying this T cell receptor (beta chain) was seen only a few times. No antigen is known for it. CDR1 is LGHDT, CDR2 YNNKEL, per germline (reference sequence). The CDR3 runs 15 residues. V shed 2 bases and J 6 bases; nucleotides not matched to a gene: 4. This sample is part of a study of response to subunit inactivated influenza vaccine. Study findings and constraints: The study's authors posited that every seasonal influenza vaccination enlists few new T cells.

One entry per CDR3 protein, called by TCRdb with MiXCR from the RT-PCR reads. The data show roughly 650,000 distinct CDR3 sequences, with 14% seen just once and around 7.6% held by the top ten. The receptor was derived from a man aged 50-60 years who received an inactivated influenza vaccine. The gene calls are TRBV3-1 and TRBJ2-1, with 10 bases identical to TRBD2. Sequencing used PBMCs from blood, obtained roughly 2 weeks before vaccination. CDR3 DNA sequence: TGTGCCAGCAGCCAATCCCCTAGCGGGGGCAATGAGCAGTTCTTC. Its protein is CASSQSPSGGNEQFF.